This is a list of T cell receptor beta chains from one sample in a study of immune heterogeneity within non-small cell lung tumors. TCRdb processed the multiplex PCR reads anew with MiXCR; each CDR3 protein has one entry. The sample comprises around 4,700 distinct CDR3 sequences, around 20% of which are singletons, and over 9.5% rests with the top ten. Sequencing used lung tumor tissue. The receptors come from a man aged 55 to 70 with non-small cell lung cancer. CDR3s include the opening cysteine and the closing phenylalanine or tryptophan. Each record gives: clone size, D gene, J gene, V gene, CDR3 DNA, CDR3 protein. A D gene is named only where the DNA matches it firmly. Expanded clones are given a class, and other clones once, few, many or no size at all.

medium-sized TRBD2 TRBJ2-7 TRBV20-1 TGCAGTGCAACTACGCTAGCGGGAGCATCCGAGCAGTACTTC CSATTLAGASEQYF
few NA TRBJ2-5 TRBV7-9 TGTGCCAGCAGCTTATCCAGGGGTTTTGAGACCCAGTACTTC CASSLSRGFETQYF
NA NA TRBJ2-2 TRBV3-1 TGTGCCAGCAGCCAAGAGTGGACCGGGGAGCTGTTTTTT CASSQEWTGELFF
medium-sized NA TRBJ1-1 TRBV30 TGTGCCTGGAGCCCAGTTGGGGTATCTGGGAACACTGAAGCTTTCTTT CAWSPVGVSGNTEAFF
medium-sized TRBD2 TRBJ2-7 TRBV27 TGTGCCAGCAGTTCAGCTTACGCCCCCTCAGGGACTAGCGGGAGAAAGATGCACTACTACGAGCAGTACTTC CASSSAYAPSGTSGRKMHYYEQYF
NA NA TRBJ2-3 TRBV28 TGTGCCAGCAGTTTAAAAGGCCTGGGCTCGAGCACAGATACGCAGTATTTT CASSLKGLGSSTDTQYF
few NA TRBJ2-7 TRBV20-1 TGCAGTGCTAGAGATGGGACATGGTTTTACGAGCAGTACTTC CSARDGTWFYEQYF
NA NA TRBJ2-3 TRBV7-3 TGTGCCAGCAGCTTATCTGGGACTTTCACAGATACGCAGTATTTT CASSLSGTFTDTQYF
medium-sized NA TRBJ2-7 TRBV3-1 TGTGCCAGCAGCCCAAATAGCTACTCCTACGAGCAGTACTTC CASSPNSYSYEQYF
NA NA TRBJ1-2 TRBV6-1 TGTGCCAGCAGTAGCATGGACGGACCTAACTATGGCTACACCTTC CASSSMDGPNYGYTF
NA NA TRBJ2-3 TRBV5-1 TGCGCCAGCAGCTTTGGGGCCAACGCAGATACGCAGTATTTT CASSFGANADTQYF
medium-sized NA TRBJ2-2 TRBV24-1 TGTGCCACCAGTGACCCACCCGCGGGGCCCCGGAACACCGGGGAGCTGTTTTTT CATSDPPAGPRNTGELFF
NA TRBD2 TRBJ2-3 TRBV30 TGTGCCTGGGGACTAGGAGGGGATACGCAGTATTTT CAWGLGGDTQYF
few NA TRBJ2-7 TRBV29-1 TGCAGCGTGGGACAGCCGGGACTCCTTAGCTCCTACGAGCAGTACTTC CSVGQPGLLSSYEQYF
few NA TRBJ2-5 TRBV2 TGTGCCAGCAGGGACCTGGGGGGAGGGGGAGAGACCCAGTACTTC CASRDLGGGGETQYF
NA NA TRBJ2-7 TRBV12-5 TGTGCTAGTGGGGATCGGACGCTTGCCTACGAGCAGTACTTC CASGDRTLAYEQYF
NA NA TRBJ1-2 TRBV19 TGTGCCAGTAGTATAGCGGAGGGTTGGGGATATGGCTACACCTTC CASSIAEGWGYGYTF
NA TRBD1 TRBJ1-2 TRBV20-1 TGCAGTGACGCAACAGGGGTAGACTATGGCTACACCTTC CSDATGVDYGYTF
few NA TRBJ2-5 TRBV4-2 TGTGCCAGCAGCCAAGACGCGGTTAACGGCCCGCGAGGAGAGACCCAGTACTTC CASSQDAVNGPRGETQYF
NA NA TRBJ2-1 TRBV6-1 TGTGCCAGCAGTCAATCTGCCGGGAGCTTTGGGGAGAATGAGCAGTTCTTC CASSQSAGSFGENEQFF
NA NA TRBJ2-3 TRBV6-1 TGTGCCAGCACGTGGGATATAACGCAGTATTTT CASTWDITQYF
NA TRBD1 TRBJ1-4 TRBV10-3 TGTGCCATCAGTGACCCGGGACAGGGTAATGAAAAACTGTTTTTT CAISDPGQGNEKLFF
few TRBD1 TRBJ1-2 TRBV20-1 TGCAGTGCACCTAGGACAGGGGCTTATGGCTACACCTTC CSAPRTGAYGYTF
few NA TRBJ1-1 TRBV6-1 TGTGCCAGCAGTCGAGACGATGGGGGGGACACTGAAGCTTTCTTT CASSRDDGGDTEAFF
NA NA TRBJ2-5 TRBV2 TGTGCCAGCATTGGGTTCGTACCCAAAGAGACCCAGTACTTC CASIGFVPKETQYF
NA TRBD1 TRBJ2-2 TRBV19 TGTGCCAGTGGACAGGGGGTGCCGACCGGGGAGCTGTTTTTT CASGQGVPTGELFF
NA NA TRBJ2-2 TRBV5-1 TGCGCCAGCAGCGGTTGGGAGAACACCGGGGAGCTGTTTTTT CASSGWENTGELFF
medium-sized NA TRBJ2-7 TRBV2 TGTGCCAGCAGTGCTGACGGGGTAGCGGTTTCCTACGAGCAGTACTTC CASSADGVAVSYEQYF
medium-sized TRBD1 TRBJ2-1 TRBV19 TGTGCCAGTAGTAAGGACAGGGGGCCGTCGGGGAATGAGCAGTTCTTC CASSKDRGPSGNEQFF
NA TRBD2 TRBJ2-6 TRBV6-2/TRBV6-3 TGTGCCAGCAAGGTAGCGGGAAGCTCTGGGGCCAACGTCCTGACTTTC CASKVAGSSGANVLTF
NA TRBD2 TRBJ2-7 TRBV7-9 TGTGCCAGCAGCTTAGCTCTCACTAGCGGGAGCGACTACGAGCAGTACTTC CASSLALTSGSDYEQYF
few NA TRBJ1-1 TRBV7-8 TGTGCCAGCAGCTTAAAAGGACAAACTGAAGCTTTCTTT CASSLKGQTEAFF
few NA TRBJ1-4 TRBV9 TGTGCCAGCAGCTCTGGTGTCAGGATTGAAAAACTGTTTTTT CASSSGVRIEKLFF
NA NA TRBJ1-1 TRBV7-2 TGTGCCAGCAGCTTAGTCGTCTGGAACACTGAAGCTTTCTTT CASSLVVWNTEAFF
NA NA TRBJ2-5 TRBV5-1 TGCGCCAGCAGCCCCCGGGACCCGGGTTACGAGACCCAGTACTTC CASSPRDPGYETQYF
NA NA TRBJ2-7 TRBV12-3/TRBV12-4 TGTGCCAGCAGTTTAGCCCGGAGGGTAGCGAGCTCCTACGAGCAGTACTTC CASSLARRVASSYEQYF
NA NA TRBJ1-1 TRBV19 TGTGCCAGTAGTATTTTTGGGGGCCGAACTGAAGCTTTCTTT CASSIFGGRTEAFF
few TRBD2 TRBJ2-5 TRBV27 TGTGCCAGCAGTACCCGGACTAGCGGGAGCTGGGAGACCCAGTACTTC CASSTRTSGSWETQYF
few TRBD2 TRBJ2-3 TRBV20-1 TGCAGTGCTTGGGCTACTAGCGGGTTCACAGATACGCAGTATTTT CSAWATSGFTDTQYF
medium-sized NA TRBJ1-2 TRBV4-2 TGTGCCAGCAGCCAAGCGGGGGCAGGTATCGGCTACACCTTC CASSQAGAGIGYTF
NA NA TRBJ2-1 TRBV10-1 TGCGCCAGCAGTCGGACTAGTGGGGGCGGTGAGCAGTTCTTC CASSRTSGGGEQFF
NA NA TRBJ1-1 TRBV18 TGTGCCAGCTCAAGTCTGGGCGACACTGAAGCTTTCTTT CASSSLGDTEAFF
medium-sized NA TRBJ1-6 TRBV7-6 TGTGCCAGCAGCCAGACAGATTTTAATTCACCCCTCCACTTT CASSQTDFNSPLHF